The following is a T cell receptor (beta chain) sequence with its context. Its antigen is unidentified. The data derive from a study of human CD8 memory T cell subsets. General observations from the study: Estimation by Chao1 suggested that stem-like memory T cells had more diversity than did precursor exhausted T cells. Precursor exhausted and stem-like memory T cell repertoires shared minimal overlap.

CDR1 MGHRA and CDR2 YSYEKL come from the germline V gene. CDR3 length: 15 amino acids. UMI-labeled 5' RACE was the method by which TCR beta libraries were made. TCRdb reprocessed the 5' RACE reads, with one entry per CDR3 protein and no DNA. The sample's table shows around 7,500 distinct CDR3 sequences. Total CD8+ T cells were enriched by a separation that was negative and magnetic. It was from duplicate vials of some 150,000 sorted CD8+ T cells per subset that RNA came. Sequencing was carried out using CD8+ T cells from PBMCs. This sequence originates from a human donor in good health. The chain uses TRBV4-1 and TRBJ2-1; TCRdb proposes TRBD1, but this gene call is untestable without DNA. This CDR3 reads CASSLPGQGYNEQFF.